The 10 T cell receptor beta chains below all came from one sample that was sequenced in a study of blood T cell repertoires in COVID-19 (TCRdb year 2020). The library was generated by the immunoSEQ multiplex PCR assay. What TCRdb holds here is the immuneACCESS table cut down to in-frame rearrangements. Part of the clones is not present; checked against another copy, under half of the missing clones reflect an unresolved V gene, and the others are unexplained. The sample table shows about 140,000 clones, and around 80% are seen once. 1.9% of the sample rests with the top ten. The sample taken for sequencing was peripheral blood. These receptors were obtained from an older woman with acute or convalescent COVID-19.

V and J are TRBV5-6 and TRBJ2-1; D is unclear. The germline CDR1 and CDR2 sequences are SGHDT and YYEEEE. V was shortened by 3 bases and J by 0 bases, with 7 bases between the two germline ends. The length of the CDR3 is 14 residues. The CDR3: CASSSLSSYNEQFF. Here the CDR3 DNA reads TGTGCCAGCAGCTCCCTTAGCTCCTACAATGAGCAGTTCTTC.

The J gene is TRBJ2-2, the V gene TRBV27; D is uncertain. This CDR3 region has 15 residues. The germline V and J ends were trimmed by 1 base and 0 bases, with 6 bases remaining between them. Germline lookup yields CDR1 MNHEY and CDR2 SMNVEV (reference sequence). CDR3 coding DNA: TGTGCCAGCAGTTTATGGCAGACGAACACCGGGGAGCTGTTTTTT. This sequence encodes CASSLWQTNTGELFF.

CDR3 in amino acids: CASSHRTGTRSRNTIYF. The DNA of the CDR3 is TGTGCCAGCAGCCATAGGACAGGGACCCGGTCCAGAAACACCATATATTTT. The V and J genes are TRBV14 and TRBJ1-3; TRBD1 matches 8 bases. Germline values: CDR1 SGHDN, CDR2 FVKESK. The CDR3 consists of 17 residues. The junction had 12 bases not matched to a gene; V was cut back by 3 bases and J by 5 bases.

This clone was seen a few times. The chain links TRBV9 to TRBJ2-1, with a weak D call TRBD2 (5 bases). CDR1 is SGDLS and CDR2 is YYNGEE in the germline V gene. This CDR3 contains 14 residues. V was trimmed by 4 bases and J by 6 bases, leaving 14 bases between them. The CDR3 spells CASSPTIGGNEQFF. CDR3 DNA: TGTGCCAGCAGCCCGACTATAGGTGGCAATGAGCAGTTCTTC. The whole variable domain, remainder taken from reference TRBV9 and TRBJ2-1, is DSGVTQTPKHLITATGQRVTLRCSPRSGDLSVYWYQQSLDQGLQFLIQYYNGEERAKGNILERFSAQQFPDLHSELNLSSLELGDSALYFCASSPTIGGNEQFFGPGTRLTVL.

Worth noting for this clone: At one of its ends the junction is not consistent with the germline gene, which may arise from a read error. The chain uses TRBV24-1 and TRBJ1-1; TRBD1 might be the D (6 bases). Germline assignment: CDR1 KGHDR and CDR2 SFDVKD. CDR3 size: 13 residues. The CDR3 reads CATRPSTTGQFNF. Here the CDR3 DNA reads TGTGCCACCAGACCGAGTACTACAGGACAGTTTAACTTT.

The CDR3 protein is CSASTTSGRYEQYF. The CDR3 region has the DNA TGCAGTGCTAGTACGACTAGCGGGAGGTACGAGCAGTACTTC. J is TRBJ2-7 and V is TRBV20-1; 13 bases are a match to TRBD2. The CDR3 runs to 14 residues. The junction had 3 bases not matched to a gene; V was cut back by 3 bases and J by 4 bases. CDR1 DFQATT and CDR2 SNEGSKA come from the germline V gene (reference sequence).

This clone was seen a single time. The chain uses TRBV6-1 and TRBJ2-7; D ambiguous. Per the germline V gene, CDR1 is MNHNS and CDR2 is SASEGT. V was pared by 1 base and J by 6 bases, with 10 bases between. The CDR3 has 13 residues. The CDR3 sequence is CASSEDPWSEQYF. CDR3 DNA: TGTGCCAGCAGTGAAGACCCATGGAGCGAGCAGTACTTC.

The chain is built from TRBV9 and TRBJ2-2; a weak D match, TRBD2 (6 bases). V was cut by 7 bases and J by 9 bases, with 10 bases left in between. Per germline, CDR1 SGDLS and CDR2 YYNGEE. The CDR3 has 11 residues. DNA of the CDR3: TGTGCCAGCCCTCGGGGGAGGGAGCTGTTTTTT. Amino acids: CASPRGRELFF.

V usage is TRBV28 and J usage is TRBJ2-3; D gene uncertain. Trimming took off 3 bases at V and 6 bases at J, with 10 bases between the two ends. There are 13 residues in the CDR3. Per germline, CDR1 MDHEN and CDR2 SYDVKM. The CDR3 DNA sequence: TGTGCCAGCAGTTTTAATACTTGGGATACGCAGTATTTT. Amino acid sequence: CASSFNTWDTQYF.

The chain recombines TRBV3-1 (or the pseudogene TRBV3-2) with TRBJ1-3, with D possibly TRBD1 on 6 matching bases. Germline values: CDR1 LGHDT, CDR2 YNNKEL (reference sequence). The CDR3 consists of 16 residues. The ends were cut back, 3 bases at V and 3 bases at J, with 15 bases in the middle. The CDR3 coding sequence is TGTGCCAGCAGCCAGACAGCGGGGGCATATGGAAACACCATATATTTT. Amino acids: CASSQTAGAYGNTIYF.